A single sample is the source of the 26 T cell receptor beta chains below, sequenced in a study of blood T cells in healthy people across ages. Then a second PCR, running about 6 to 12 cycles, was carried out with a sample-barcoded 5' primer and a J-beta primer mix. TCRdb re-called the 5' RACE reads through MiXCR, storing one row per CDR3 protein. Of more than 500,000 distinct CDR3 sequences in the sample, roughly a quarter were seen once. In addition, the sample was reused for a study of T cells of mothers and their children.

The sample consisted of blood. The receptor set was obtained from a boy aged 2 to 9 in good health.

There are a few counts of this clonotype. This chain connects TRBV5-1 to TRBJ1-2, with D possibly being TRBD1 (5 bases). This CDR3 comprises 15 residues. V was clipped by 0 bases and J by 7 bases, with 16 bases between them. Germline assignment: CDR1 SGHRS and CDR2 YFSETQ. The DNA of the CDR3 is TGCGCCAGCAGCTTGGGCGGGGGAGAGAAGAGTGGCTACACCTTC. Residues: CASSLGGGEKSGYTF.

This clonotype appeared a few times. The chain links TRBV12-3 or TRBV12-4 to TRBJ2-5, with 8 bases fitting TRBD1. CDR3 length: 15 amino acids. V shed 3 bases and J 2 bases; nucleotides not matched to a gene: 5. The CDR3 protein is CASSFAGGIQETQYF. CDR3 DNA: TGTGCCAGCAGTTTTGCAGGGGGCATTCAAGAGACCCAGTACTTC.

Note on this clonotype: This may come from a read error, since a much larger clone is one base off. The chain links TRBV7-9 to TRBJ2-2; D possibly corresponds to TRBD2 (5 bases). This CDR3 is built from 14 residues. The germline V gene has CDR1 SEHNR and CDR2 FQNEAQ (reference sequence). Written as DNA, the CDR3 is TGTGCCAGCAGCTTAGCTTTCCTCACCGGGGAGCTGCTTTTT. This sequence encodes CASSLAFLTGELLF.

V is TRBV20-1 and J is TRBJ2-1; 10 nucleotides line up with TRBD1. The J call may be mistaken, given a closer DNA end match to TRBJ2-7. The CDR3 extends over 15 amino acids. The V gene's germline CDR1 is DFQATT and CDR2 SNEGSKA (reference sequence). The CDR3 here is CSARETGQGNAEQYF. CDR3 sequence (DNA): TGCAGTGCTAGAGAGACGGGACAGGGGAACGCGGAGCAGTACTTC.

The J gene is TRBJ2-1, the V gene TRBV10-3, with TRBD2 matching over 11 bases. This CDR3 comprises 17 residues. The V gene's germline CDR1 is ENHRY and CDR2 SYGVKD. V lost 6 bases and J lost 10; bases outside the gene matches: 17. Here the CDR3 DNA reads TGTGCCATCAGGGTAACCTCCACTAGCGGGGGCTCCTCCGAGCAGTTCTTC. It translates to CAIRVTSTSGGSSEQFF.

This CDR3 reads CASSVANGYGYTF. Here the CDR3 DNA reads TGTGCCAGCAGCGTAGCGAACGGTTATGGCTACACCTTC. The J gene is TRBJ1-2, the V gene TRBV9; D gene unclear. CDR3 length: 13 residues. Trimming cost V 0 bases and J 5 bases, with 8 bases left between them. CDR1 is SGDLS and CDR2 is YYNGEE in the germline V gene.

The rearrangement uses TRBV7-2 and TRBJ2-1; D is perhaps TRBD2 (6 bases). Per germline, CDR1 SGHTA and CDR2 FQGNSA. V shed 5 bases and J shed 6 bases, with 23 bases lying between them. The CDR3 is made up of 17 amino acids. The CDR3, as DNA: TGTGCCAGCAGCCGGGGAGGACGCCCCTCTAGAAGCAATGAGCAGTTCTTC. It specifies CASSRGGRPSRSNEQFF.

In its sample, this clonotype was seen a few times. The genes are TRBV7-2 and TRBJ2-2; D not resolved. V lost 1 base to trimming and J lost 5 bases, with 5 bases between them. The CDR3 runs to 13 residues. From germline, CDR1 is SGHTA and CDR2 FQGNSA. CDR3 region: CASSLVLTGELFF. The CDR3 DNA sequence: TGTGCCAGCAGCTTAGTTTTAACCGGGGAGCTGTTTTTT.

The chain recombines TRBV11-2 with TRBJ2-1; 13 nucleotides agree with TRBD2. The J call may be incorrect, as the DNA end agrees better with TRBJ2-5. The CDR3 is 18 amino acids. Per germline, CDR1 SGHAT and CDR2 FQNNGV. CDR3 DNA: TGTGCCAGCAGCCAAGTGGGGACTAGCGGGGCTAAGGAGGAGACCCAGTACTTC. It yields the protein CASSQVGTSGAKEETQYF.

Remarks on this clonotype: The junction does not match germline at one end; this may be a read error. The chain joins TRBV4-2 to TRBJ1-4; the D is unclear. This CDR3 region has 17 residues. The germline CDR1 and CDR2 sequences are LGHNA and YNFKEQ. The CDR3 is CASSQDLAGATSEKLFF. CDR3 nucleotide sequence: TGTGCCAGCAGCCAAGATTTGGCCGGTGCAACTAGTGAAAAACTGTTTTTT.

V is TRBV29-1 and J is TRBJ1-2, with D hard to call. Germline CDR1 is SQVTM and CDR2 is ANQGSEA. Trimming removed 2 bases at V and 0 bases at J, with 10 bases between. CDR3 size: 14 residues. CDR3 nucleotides: TGCAGCGTTGAATGGCAGTATTCTAACTATGGCTACACCTTC. Amino acid sequence: CSVEWQYSNYGYTF. Using reference TRBV29-1 and TRBJ1-2 for the parts outside the CDR3, the full variable domain is SAVISQKPSRDICQRGTSLTIQCQVDSQVTMMFWYRQQPGQSLTLIATANQGSEATYESGFVIDKFPISRPNLTFSTLTVSNMSPEDSSIYLCSVEWQYSNYGYTFGSGTRLTVV.

The table lists this clonotype with a few counts. V gene TRBV7-2 combines with J gene TRBJ2-7, with 8 bases identical to TRBD2. Germline V gives CDR1 SGHTA, CDR2 FQGNSA. V lost 5 bases, J lost 2 bases, and 11 bases stayed unmatched. The CDR3 extends over 16 amino acids. DNA of the CDR3: TGTGCCAGCAGCCTAGGGCCGGGACTAGACCCCTACGAGCAGTACTTC. It is translated as CASSLGPGLDPYEQYF.

The V call is TRBV14, the J call TRBJ2-1, with TRBD1 matching over 7 bases. CDR3 length: 14 residues. J lost 7 bases, V lost 5 bases, and 8 bases had no gene match. In germline, CDR1 is SGHDN, CDR2 FVKESK. The chain's CDR3 is CASSKRRDRNEQFF. In nucleotides, the CDR3 is TGTGCCAGCAGCAAAAGAAGGGACAGAAATGAGCAGTTCTTC.

This clonotype was detected a few times. In DNA, the CDR3 is TGTGCCAGCAGCCACTTACGACCACATGGGCTAGCGGACAATGAGCAGTTCTTC. Translated: CASSHLRPHGLADNEQFF. The chain joins TRBV12-3 or TRBV12-4 to TRBJ2-1; 7 positions agree with TRBD2. Trimming cost V 6 bases and J 5 bases; bases outside gene matches: 19. The CDR3 has 18 residues.

This chain connects TRBV5-1 to TRBJ1-4; 10 nucleotides align to TRBD1. In germline, CDR1 is SGHRS, CDR2 YFSETQ. V was pared by 4 bases and J by 5 bases, with 8 bases of the junction left unmatched. CDR3 size: 16 residues. CDR3 sequence (DNA): TGCGCCAGCAGCCCACCCTCGGACAGGGGGAATGAAAAACTGTTTTTT. Its protein product is CASSPPSDRGNEKLFF.

The chain employs TRBV4-2 and TRBJ1-4, with D perhaps matching TRBD1 (6 bases). The CDR3 is 16 residues long. Germline CDR1 and CDR2: LGHNA and YNFKEQ. Trimming shortened V by 0 bases and J by 7 bases, and 15 bases separated the two germline ends. As DNA, the CDR3 is TGTGCCAGCAGCCAAGAGTCACAGGGATTGGGTGAAAAACTGTTTTTT. Protein sequence: CASSQESQGLGEKLFF.

CDR3 region: CASNKPGAGNTEAFF. In DNA, the CDR3 is TGTGCCAGCAACAAGCCGGGAGCCGGGAACACTGAAGCTTTCTTT. This chain joins TRBV27 and TRBJ1-1; D is unresolved. This CDR3 contains 15 residues. Germline CDR1 MNHEY, CDR2 SMNVEV (reference sequence). V was cut by 7 bases and J by 1 base, with 16 bases left in between.

This clonotype was seen more than once but under ten times. The junction and the germline gene differ at one end; a read error may be behind it. This rearrangement joins TRBV7-2 to TRBJ2-7; 8 bases align to TRBD2. The CDR3 totals 14 residues. The germline V gene has CDR1 SGHTA and CDR2 FQGNSA. The CDR3 loop is CASSQDPPSGLAFF. The CDR3 DNA reads TGTGCCAGCAGCCAAGACCCACCCAGTGGACTAGCCTTTTTC.

This clonotype was seen more than once but under ten times. The rearrangement joins TRBV5-1 to TRBJ2-3; D gene unclear. Looked up from germline, CDR1 is SGHRS and CDR2 is YFSETQ. The CDR3 length is 15 residues. Trimming took 0 bases from V and 1 from J, leaving 9 bases between them. The CDR3 DNA reads TGCGCCAGCAGCTTGGTGCCTACCCGCACAGATACGCAGTATTTT. Its translation is CASSLVPTRTDTQYF.

The chain joins TRBV5-1 to TRBJ2-5, with D perhaps given as TRBD1 or TRBD2 (6 bases each). The end of the DNA aligns better with TRBJ2-1, so the J call may be wrong. This CDR3 is 14 amino acids long. Germline V gene sequence: CDR1 SGHRS, CDR2 YFSETQ. CDR3 region: CASSLEGGGNEQFF. CDR3 nucleotides: TGCGCCAGCAGCTTGGAGGGGGGTGGAAATGAGCAGTTCTTC.

This clonotype was counted many times. V gene TRBV7-8 combines with J gene TRBJ2-7; 7 bases line up with TRBD1. Germline-derived CDR1 and CDR2 are SGHVS and FQNEAQ. CDR3 length equals 12 residues. J lost 5 bases, V lost 2 bases, and 0 bases had no gene match. Written as DNA, the CDR3 is TGTGCCAGCAGCTTACAGGGGGACGAGCAGTACTTC. It codes for CASSLQGDEQYF.

The gene calls are TRBV21-1 and TRBJ1-5; the table names TRBD1, a call not compared with the DNA. TRBV21-1 is a pseudogene locus. There are 16 residues in the CDR3. In DNA, the CDR3 is TGTGCCAGCAACCTAGGGGACAGGGGGCTTCACCAGCCCCAGCATTTT. It translates to CASNLGDRGLHQPQHF.

This chain connects TRBV5-5 to TRBJ2-3; the match to TRBD2 covers 12 bases. The V gene end was trimmed by 1 base and the J gene end by 4 bases; junction bases not matched to a gene: 13. Germline loops: CDR1 SGHKS, CDR2 YYEKEE (reference sequence). The CDR3 has 19 amino acids. The chain's CDR3 is CASSLFGTSGSRRADTQYF. Written as DNA, the CDR3 is TGTGCCAGCAGCTTGTTCGGGACTAGCGGGTCCCGGCGGGCAGATACGCAGTATTTT.

V usage is TRBV10-3 and J usage is TRBJ1-2; tentatively, D is TRBD1 (6 bases). This CDR3 region has 12 residues. The V gene lost 10 bases and the J gene lost 6 bases, with 15 bases spanning the gap. CDR1 ENHRY and CDR2 SYGVKD come from the germline V gene. CDR3 DNA sequence: TGTGCCACGGGACAAAACAGGGATGGCTACACCTTC. This gives the protein CATGQNRDGYTF.

The CDR3 loop reads CASSDYFGDYEQYF. Here the CDR3 DNA reads TGTGCCAGCAGTGATTATTTTGGCGACTACGAGCAGTACTTC. This chain links TRBV2 with TRBJ2-7; D gene uncertain. Deletions cut 3 bases from V and 3 bases from J, with 12 bases between. The germline CDR1 and CDR2 sequences are SNHLY and FYNNEI. This CDR3 has 14 residues.

The rearrangement links TRBV6-6 to TRBJ1-4; possible D gene TRBD1, 6 bases. Between the trimmed V and J ends, which lost 5 bases and 8 bases, there was a span of 15 bases. The CDR3 loop spans 14 amino acids. Germline CDR1 is MNHNY and CDR2 is SVGAGI (reference sequence). CDR3 protein: CASSTGTPREKLFF. CDR3 sequence (DNA): TGTGCCAGCAGTACAGGGACACCGAGGGAAAAACTGTTTTTT.